A selection of T cell receptor beta chains follows, all from one sample in a study of blood T cell repertoires in COVID-19. The assay was immunoSEQ multiplex PCR, and TCRdb's table has in-frame clones only and misses some. The table has about 160,000 clones, 77% seen once. Material: peripheral blood. The receptors stem from a man between 65 and 80 years old with acute or convalescent COVID-19. The CDR3 runs from the conserved cysteine through the conserved F or W. The D gene is left open where the match is weak. Only part of the rows carry a size: once, few, many, or a class if the clone is expanded.

>TRBJ2-5|-|TRBV7-2|-
TGTGCCAGCAGCTTAAATACGGTCGAGACCCAGTACTTC
CASSLNTVETQYF
>TRBJ2-5|-|TRBV11-3|-
TGTGCCAGCAGCGCCGGTTTGCAAGAGACCCAGTACTTC
CASSAGLQETQYF
>TRBJ1-2|-|TRBV5-1|-
TGCGCCAGCAGCTCAACAGGGTGGGATGGCTACACCTTC
CASSSTGWDGYTF
>TRBJ1-6|-|TRBV5-6|-
TGTGCCAGCAGCTGGCGGCCGAGCTCCTATAATTCACCCCTCCACTTT
CASSWRPSSYNSPLHF
>TRBJ2-1|-|TRBV2|TRBD1
TGTGCCAGCAGTGCGGACAGGGGATACAATGAGCAGTTCTTC
CASSADRGYNEQFF
>TRBJ2-5|-|TRBV5-1|TRBD2
TGCGCCAGCAGCTTGGGGACTAGCGGGGGGGCCGAGACCCAGTACTTC
CASSLGTSGGAETQYF
>TRBJ2-1|-|TRBV5-4|-
TGTGCCAGCAGCTTGGATCTAAGTAGCTACAATGAGCAGTTCTTC
CASSLDLSSYNEQFF
>TRBJ1-1|few|TRBV7-6|-
TGTGCCAGCAGCTCCACCGCGGGCACTGAAGCTTTCTTT
CASSSTAGTEAFF
>TRBJ2-1|-|TRBV5-4|-
TGTGCCAGCAGCTCCAGGCTAGCAAAATTCTTC
CASSSRLAKFF
>TRBJ2-7|-|TRBV19|TRBD2
TGTGCCAGTAGTCCCCGTTTCGCGGGGGGGCCTTTTGACGAGCAGTACTTC
CASSPRFAGGPFDEQYF
>TRBJ1-5|-|TRBV6-5|TRBD1
TGTGCCAGCAGTTACGACAGGGCCCAGCCCCAGCATTTT
CASSYDRAQPQHF
>TRBJ2-7|-|TRBV18|-
TGTGCCAGCTCCCCTACCCGGGACACATACGAGCAGTACTTC
CASSPTRDTYEQYF
>TRBJ2-5|-|TRBV19|TRBD2
TGTGCCAGTAGTATGCTGGGGGCTAGCGGGGAACTCCAGGGAACCCAGTACTTC
CASSMLGASGELQGTQYF
>TRBJ2-1|few|TRBV2|-
TGTGCCAGCGGGTCTCGGGGGTACAATGAGCAGTTCTTC
CASGSRGYNEQFF
>TRBJ2-2|-|TRBV9|TRBD2
TGTGCCAGCAGACCGGGACTAGCCGGCGCCGGGGAGCTGTTTTTT
CASRPGLAGAGELFF
>TRBJ2-5|-|TRBV5-1|TRBD1
TGCGCCAGCGGCCCTGGGACAGCGACGGAGACCCAGTACTTC
CASGPGTATETQYF
>TRBJ2-3|-|TRBV5-1|-
TGCGCCAGCAGCCTTCGCACAGATACGCAGTATTTT
CASSLRTDTQYF
>TRBJ1-5|-|TRBV28|-
TGTGCCAGCAGTTTAGGCCCCCTAGACAGGAGCAATCAGCCCCAGCATTTT
CASSLGPLDRSNQPQHF
>TRBJ2-1|-|TRBV19|-
TGTGCCAGTAGTACTGCGGCAGGGTATTATCAGCAGTTCTTC
CASSTAAGYYQQFF
>TRBJ1-4|-|TRBV15|-
TGTGCCACCAGCAGAGATCCGGGAATAACTAATGAAAAACTGTTTTTT
CATSRDPGITNEKLFF
>TRBJ1-5|once|TRBV30|TRBD1
TGTGCCTGGAGTGGGAAAACACAGGGGAGAGATCAGCCCCAGCATTTT
CAWSGKTQGRDQPQHF
>TRBJ2-1|-|TRBV5-1|TRBD2
TGCGCCAGCAGCCCGGGACTAGCGGGGGACAATGAGCAGTTCTTC
CASSPGLAGDNEQFF
>TRBJ1-2|-|TRBV23-1|TRBD1
TGCGCCAGCAGTCAGGTCCCAGGGGGGTACTATGGCTACACCTTC
CASSQVPGGYYGYTF
>TRBJ2-1|-|TRBV7-9|-
TGTGCCAGCAGCTTAGAATCGCTGAGCTACAATGAGCAGTTCTTC
CASSLESLSYNEQFF
>TRBJ1-5|-|TRBV7-2|TRBD1
TGTGCCAGCAGCGTTACAGGGGGGCAGCCCCAGCATTTT
CASSVTGGQPQHF
>TRBJ1-1|-|TRBV6-5|TRBD1
TGTGCCAGCAGCCCCTCCCACAGGGGCACTGAAGCTTTCTTT
CASSPSHRGTEAFF
>TRBJ2-5|-|TRBV5-4|TRBD1
TGTGCCAGCAGCTCGGGACAGGGCAGAGAGACCCAGTACTTC
CASSSGQGRETQYF
>TRBJ2-6|-|TRBV6-6|TRBD2
TGTGCCAGCAGTCACCACAGCGGGAGGGCCAGCTCTGGGGCCAACGTCCTGACTTTC
CASSHHSGRASSGANVLTF
>TRBJ1-1|-|TRBV23-1|-
TGCGTAAACACTGAAGCTTTCTTT
CVNTEAFF
>TRBJ2-2|-|TRBV6-2/TRBV6-3|-
TGTGCCAGCAGTAACTTCGACACCGGGGAGCTGTTTTTT
CASSNFDTGELFF
>TRBJ2-3|-|TRBV7-9|-
TGTGCCAGCAGCTTCATAGATACGCAGTATTTT
CASSFIDTQYF
>TRBJ2-1|-|TRBV19|TRBD2
TGTGCCAGTAGTATAGGGACTAGCGGATCCAATGAGCAGTTCTTC
CASSIGTSGSNEQFF
>TRBJ2-3|once|TRBV28|-
TGTGCCAGCAGTTTATCGGGCGGGGGCACAGATACGCAGTATTTT
CASSLSGGGTDTQYF
>TRBJ1-3|once|TRBV27|TRBD1
TGTGCCAGCAGTCTCCGGACAGGGCTTGGAAACACCATATATTTT
CASSLRTGLGNTIYF
>TRBJ1-2|-|TRBV3-1/TRBV3-2|-
TGTGCCAGCAGCCAAGTCAGCCGGGGAACTAACTATGGCTACACCTTC
CASSQVSRGTNYGYTF
>TRBJ2-7|-|TRBV30|-
TGTGCCTGGACCTTGAGGCGGGACTCCTACGAGCAGTACTTC
CAWTLRRDSYEQYF
>TRBJ2-2|-|TRBV7-8|-
TGTGCCAGCAGCTTAGGTGCTACGGGGGGGGAGCTGTTTTTT
CASSLGATGGELFF
>TRBJ1-1|-|TRBV6-2/TRBV6-3|-
TGTGCCAGCAGTTTCTCCGGGGGGGCAGAAGCTTTCTTT
CASSFSGGAEAFF
>TRBJ2-7|-|TRBV28|-
TGTGCCAGCACCCCCGGGACAATCTCCTACGAGCAGTACTTC
CASTPGTISYEQYF
>TRBJ2-5|-|TRBV7-8|-
TGTGCCAGCACCCAGGGTGGAGAAGAGACCCAGTACTTC
CASTQGGEETQYF
>TRBJ1-2|few|TRBV27|TRBD1
TGTGCCAGCAGTTTCAGGGGGGCCGGCTATGGCTACACCTTC
CASSFRGAGYGYTF
>TRBJ1-5|-|TRBV18|TRBD1
TGTGCCAGCTCCGGGGGGGCTAGGCAGGGGGATCAGCCCCAGCATTTT
CASSGGARQGDQPQHF
>TRBJ1-1|-|TRBV5-1|TRBD1
TGCGCCAGCAGCGTTACAGGGGTCACTGAAGCTTTCTTT
CASSVTGVTEAFF
>TRBJ2-7|few|TRBV7-2|TRBD2
TGTGCCAGCAGCTGGACTAGCGGGAGCCTCTACGAGCAGTACTTC
CASSWTSGSLYEQYF
>TRBJ2-7|-|TRBV7-9|TRBD1
TGTGCCAGCAGCGCACCGGGACAGGGGTCCGAGCAGTACTTC
CASSAPGQGSEQYF
>TRBJ2-3|-|TRBV7-9|-
TGTGCCAGCAGCCCCGTAGGGGTTAGCACAGATACGCAGTATTTT
CASSPVGVSTDTQYF
>TRBJ2-2|-|TRBV5-4|TRBD2
TGTGCCAGCACCAAACCGGGACTAGCTAACACCGGGGAGCTGTTTTTT
CASTKPGLANTGELFF
>TRBJ2-7|-|TRBV6-6|-
TGTGCCAGCAGATCACGACAAGAGTACGAGCAGTACTTC
CASRSRQEYEQYF
>TRBJ2-5|-|TRBV6-5|TRBD1
TGTGCCAGCAGCCCGGGGACAGGAGAAGAGACCCAGTACTTC
CASSPGTGEETQYF
>TRBJ2-2|-|TRBV7-8|TRBD2
TGTGCCAGCAGCTTAGCGACTAGCGGGGGGGCTAACACCGGGGAGCTGTTTTTT
CASSLATSGGANTGELFF
>TRBJ1-1|-|TRBV30|-
TGTGCCTGGAGTCGGGGGGTTTCTGAAGCTTTCTTT
CAWSRGVSEAFF
>TRBJ2-2|-|TRBV9|TRBD2
TGTGCCAGCAGCGTACGTAGCGGGGCGTACACCGGGGAGCTGTTTTTT
CASSVRSGAYTGELFF
>TRBJ2-3|-|TRBV19|-
TGTGCCAGTAGTATAGCAGGCGCAATTAACACAGATACGCAGTATTTT
CASSIAGAINTDTQYF
>TRBJ2-2|-|TRBV9|TRBD2
TGTGCCAGCAGCGTAGGACCGGGAGGCTCCACCGGGGAGCTGTTTTTT
CASSVGPGGSTGELFF
>TRBJ2-7|-|TRBV10-2|-
TGCGCCAGCAGTGACAGGGTTGGATCAGGCTACGAGCAGTACTTC
CASSDRVGSGYEQYF